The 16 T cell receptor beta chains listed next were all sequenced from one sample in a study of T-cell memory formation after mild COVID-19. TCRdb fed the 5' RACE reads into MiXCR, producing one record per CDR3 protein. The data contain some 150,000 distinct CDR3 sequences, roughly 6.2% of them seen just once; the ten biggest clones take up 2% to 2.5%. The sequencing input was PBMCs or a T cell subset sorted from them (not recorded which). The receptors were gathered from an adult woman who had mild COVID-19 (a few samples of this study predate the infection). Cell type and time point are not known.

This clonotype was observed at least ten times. The CDR3 region has the DNA TGTGCCAGCAGTTCCGGGACTAGTTGGACCCAGTACTTC. This gives the protein CASSSGTSWTQYF. The chain recombines TRBV12-3 or TRBV12-4 with TRBJ2-5, with 8 bases identical to TRBD2. The V gene end was trimmed by 4 bases and the J gene end by 7 bases; junction bases not matched to a gene: 5. This CDR3 spans 13 amino acids.

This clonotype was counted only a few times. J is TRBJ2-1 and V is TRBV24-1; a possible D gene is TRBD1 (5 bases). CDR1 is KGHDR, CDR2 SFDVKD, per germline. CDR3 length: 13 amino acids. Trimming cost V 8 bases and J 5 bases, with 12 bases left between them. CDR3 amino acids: CATTGLRDNEQFF. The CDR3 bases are TGTGCCACCACAGGGCTCAGGGACAATGAGCAGTTCTTC.

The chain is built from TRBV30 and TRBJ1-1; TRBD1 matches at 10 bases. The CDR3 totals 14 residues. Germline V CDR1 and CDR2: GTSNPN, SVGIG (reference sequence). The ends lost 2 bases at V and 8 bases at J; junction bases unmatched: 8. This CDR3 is CAWSTPLTGGEAFF. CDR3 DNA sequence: TGTGCCTGGAGTACCCCGTTGACAGGGGGCGAAGCTTTCTTT.

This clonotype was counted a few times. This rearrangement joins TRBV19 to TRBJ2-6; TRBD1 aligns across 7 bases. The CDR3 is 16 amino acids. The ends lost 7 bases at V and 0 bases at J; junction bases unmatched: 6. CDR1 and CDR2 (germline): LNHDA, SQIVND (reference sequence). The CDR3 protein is CASTQGLRSGANVLTF. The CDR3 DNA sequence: TGTGCCAGTACACAGGGGCTACGCTCTGGGGCCAACGTCCTGACTTTC.

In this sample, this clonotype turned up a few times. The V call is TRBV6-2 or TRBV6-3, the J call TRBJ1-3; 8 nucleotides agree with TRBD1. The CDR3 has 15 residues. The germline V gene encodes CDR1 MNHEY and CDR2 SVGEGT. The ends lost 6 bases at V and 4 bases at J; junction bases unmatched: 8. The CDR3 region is CASRSTGTGGNTIYF. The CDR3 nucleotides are TGTGCCAGCAGATCTACAGGGACAGGAGGAAACACCATATATTTT.

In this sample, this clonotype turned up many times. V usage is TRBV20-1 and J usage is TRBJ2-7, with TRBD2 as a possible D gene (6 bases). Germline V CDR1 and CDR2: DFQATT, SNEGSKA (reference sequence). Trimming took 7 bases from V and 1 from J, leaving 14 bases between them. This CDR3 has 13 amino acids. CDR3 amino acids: CSGGTPGSYEQYF. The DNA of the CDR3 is TGCAGTGGCGGGACCCCCGGGTCCTACGAGCAGTACTTC.

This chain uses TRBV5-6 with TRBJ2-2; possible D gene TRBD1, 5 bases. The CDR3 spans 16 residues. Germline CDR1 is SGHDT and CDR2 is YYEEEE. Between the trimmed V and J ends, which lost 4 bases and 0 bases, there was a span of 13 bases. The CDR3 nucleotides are TGTGCCAGCAGCCGATTACAAGGGGCGAACACCGGGGAGCTGTTTTTT. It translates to CASSRLQGANTGELFF.

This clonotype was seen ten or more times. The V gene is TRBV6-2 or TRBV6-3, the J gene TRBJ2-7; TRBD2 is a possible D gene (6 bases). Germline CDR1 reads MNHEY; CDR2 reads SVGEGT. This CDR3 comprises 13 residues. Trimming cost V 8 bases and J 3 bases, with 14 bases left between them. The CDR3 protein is CASRRTTIYEQYF. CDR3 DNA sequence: TGTGCCAGCCGCCGGACTACTATCTACGAGCAGTACTTC.

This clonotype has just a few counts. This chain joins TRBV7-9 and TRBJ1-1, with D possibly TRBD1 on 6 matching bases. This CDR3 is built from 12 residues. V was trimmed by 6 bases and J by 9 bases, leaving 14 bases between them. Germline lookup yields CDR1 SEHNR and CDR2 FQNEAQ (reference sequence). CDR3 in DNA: TGTGCCAGCAGTCTAAGCAGGGGAAAAGCTTTCTTT. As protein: CASSLSRGKAFF.

The CDR3 coding sequence is TGCAGCGTTGTCCCACAGAGCATGAACACTGAAGCTTTCTTT. As protein: CSVVPQSMNTEAFF. The chain couples TRBV29-1 to TRBJ1-1; D gene unclear. The CDR3 totals 14 residues. V dropped 4 bases and J dropped 0 bases, with 12 bases sitting between them. Germline assignment: CDR1 SQVTM and CDR2 ANQGSEA.

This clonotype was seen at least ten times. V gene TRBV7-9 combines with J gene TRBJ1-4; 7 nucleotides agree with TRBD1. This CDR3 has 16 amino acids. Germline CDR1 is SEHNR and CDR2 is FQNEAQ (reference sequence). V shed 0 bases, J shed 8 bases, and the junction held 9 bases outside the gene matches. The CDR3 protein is CASSLAGTVGWEKLFF. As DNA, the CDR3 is TGTGCCAGCAGCTTAGCCGGGACAGTGGGATGGGAAAAACTGTTTTTT.

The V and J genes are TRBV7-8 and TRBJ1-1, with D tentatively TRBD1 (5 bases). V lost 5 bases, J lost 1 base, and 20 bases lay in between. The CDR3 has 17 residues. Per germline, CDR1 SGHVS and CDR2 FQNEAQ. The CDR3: CASSLPSWDHANTEAFF. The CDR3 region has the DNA TGTGCCAGCAGCCTCCCCTCTTGGGACCACGCGAACACTGAAGCTTTCTTT.

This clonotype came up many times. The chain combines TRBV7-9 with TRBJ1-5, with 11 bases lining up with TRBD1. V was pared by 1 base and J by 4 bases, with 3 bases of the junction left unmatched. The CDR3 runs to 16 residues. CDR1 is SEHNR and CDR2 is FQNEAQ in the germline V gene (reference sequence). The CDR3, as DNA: TGTGCCAGCAGCTTAGGGGACAGGGGGTCGAATCAGCCCCAGCATTTT. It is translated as CASSLGDRGSNQPQHF.

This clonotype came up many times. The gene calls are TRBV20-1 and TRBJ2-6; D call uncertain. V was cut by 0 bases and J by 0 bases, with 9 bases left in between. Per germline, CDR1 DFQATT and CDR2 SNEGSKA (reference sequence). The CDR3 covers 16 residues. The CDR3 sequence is CSARELVGSGANVLTF. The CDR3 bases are TGCAGTGCTAGAGAGCTAGTCGGCTCTGGGGCCAACGTCCTGACTTTC.

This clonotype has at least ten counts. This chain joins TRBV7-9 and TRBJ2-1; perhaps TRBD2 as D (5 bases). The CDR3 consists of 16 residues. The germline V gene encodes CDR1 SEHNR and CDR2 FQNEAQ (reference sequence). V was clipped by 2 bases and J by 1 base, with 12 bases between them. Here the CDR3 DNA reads TGTGCCAGCAGCTTACGAGCGGAGGTTTCCTACAATGAGCAGTTCTTC. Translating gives CASSLRAEVSYNEQFF.

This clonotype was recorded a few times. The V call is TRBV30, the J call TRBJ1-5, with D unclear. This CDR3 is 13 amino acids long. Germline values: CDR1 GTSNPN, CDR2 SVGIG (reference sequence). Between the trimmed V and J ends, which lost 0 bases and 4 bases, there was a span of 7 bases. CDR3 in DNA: TGTGCCTGGAGTGTCGAGGGAAATCAGCCCCAGCATTTT. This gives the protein CAWSVEGNQPQHF.